This TCR beta chain was obtained from a study of CD8 T cells in Susac syndrome. Germline V gene data show CDR1 as SGHRS and CDR2 as YFSETQ. CDR3 length: 17 residues. The ends were cut back, 1 base at V and 4 bases at J, with 17 bases in the middle. Random hexamers served to reverse transcribe roughly 0.45 to 1 ug RNA. Amplification of TCR beta CDR3 used immunoSEQ multiplex PCR across 54 Vbeta and 13 Jbeta. TCRdb redid the calling of the immunoSEQ multiplex PCR reads with MiXCR, one entry per CDR3 protein. This sample has about 250,000 distinct CDR3 sequences; around 95% occur once, and the top ten carry roughly 0.072%.

The chain joins TRBV5-1 to TRBJ2-2, with D hard to call. The source of this sequence is a human donor with multiple sclerosis. Source material: CD4+ T cells from PBMCs. Here the CDR3 reads CASSLRVFEKATGELFF. DNA of the CDR3: TGCGCCAGCAGCTTGAGGGTTTTCGAGAAGGCCACCGGGGAGCTGTTTTTT. Filled out from reference TRBV5-1 and TRBJ2-2, the complete variable domain reads KAGVTQTPRYLIKTRGQQVTLSCSPISGHRSVSWYQQTPGQGLQFLFEYFSETQRNKGNFPGRFSGRQFSNSRSEMNVSTLELGDSALYLCASSLRVFEKATGELFFGEGSRLTVL.